The TCR beta chain described here comes from a study of cytomegalovirus exposure and HLA in healthy donors. Regarding this clone: Its antigen is as yet unknown.

This CDR3 spans 15 amino acids. Germline loops: CDR1 LGHNA, CDR2 YNFKEQ. With 0 bases removed from V and 7 bases from J, the gap between germline ends came to 15 bases. Study-level points and caveats: A list of 150 or so TCR beta chains associated with cytomegalovirus was given. Confirmation was obtained in vitro that a few CMV-associated chains are specific for CMV antigens. V- and J-gene trimming of TCR beta was linked (in a later analysis) to a missense DCLRE1C variant. Solely CMV serostatus was available to characterize immune exposure.

With 60 Vbeta and 13 Jbeta primers, the PCR was carried out. Profiled with immunoSEQ multiplex PCR; TCRdb holds only in-frame clones, not every one. The repertoire has fewer than 200,000 clones, roughly 76% of them found once; the top ten carry about 1.3%. This TCR was recovered from a man aged 60-69 years in good health and CMV-seronegative. The source material was PBMCs. V gene TRBV4-2 combines with J gene TRBJ1-2, with D uncertain. CDR3 DNA sequence: TGTGCCAGCAGCCAAGATAGAGCGTTGGTGGTTGGCTACACCTTC. This translates into CASSQDRALVVGYTF.